This T cell receptor beta chain was sequenced for a study of control samples from healthy donors and cancer patients. The V end lost 1 base, the J end lost 0 bases, and 6 bases lay between the germline ends. From germline, CDR1 is LNHNV and CDR2 YYDKDF (reference sequence). The CDR3 has 14 amino acids. Generated by immunoSEQ multiplex PCR, the TCRdb table keeps only in-frame clones and is missing some. The sample lists about 80,000 clones, roughly 91% occurring once. Sequencing was done on a sample of blood. This receptor was taken from a man aged 50-60 years in good health. This rearrangement joins TRBV15 to TRBJ2-5; D unresolved. The CDR3 loop is CATSRAPDQETQYF. The CDR3 DNA is TGTGCCACCAGCAGAGCTCCGGACCAAGAGACCCAGTACTTC.